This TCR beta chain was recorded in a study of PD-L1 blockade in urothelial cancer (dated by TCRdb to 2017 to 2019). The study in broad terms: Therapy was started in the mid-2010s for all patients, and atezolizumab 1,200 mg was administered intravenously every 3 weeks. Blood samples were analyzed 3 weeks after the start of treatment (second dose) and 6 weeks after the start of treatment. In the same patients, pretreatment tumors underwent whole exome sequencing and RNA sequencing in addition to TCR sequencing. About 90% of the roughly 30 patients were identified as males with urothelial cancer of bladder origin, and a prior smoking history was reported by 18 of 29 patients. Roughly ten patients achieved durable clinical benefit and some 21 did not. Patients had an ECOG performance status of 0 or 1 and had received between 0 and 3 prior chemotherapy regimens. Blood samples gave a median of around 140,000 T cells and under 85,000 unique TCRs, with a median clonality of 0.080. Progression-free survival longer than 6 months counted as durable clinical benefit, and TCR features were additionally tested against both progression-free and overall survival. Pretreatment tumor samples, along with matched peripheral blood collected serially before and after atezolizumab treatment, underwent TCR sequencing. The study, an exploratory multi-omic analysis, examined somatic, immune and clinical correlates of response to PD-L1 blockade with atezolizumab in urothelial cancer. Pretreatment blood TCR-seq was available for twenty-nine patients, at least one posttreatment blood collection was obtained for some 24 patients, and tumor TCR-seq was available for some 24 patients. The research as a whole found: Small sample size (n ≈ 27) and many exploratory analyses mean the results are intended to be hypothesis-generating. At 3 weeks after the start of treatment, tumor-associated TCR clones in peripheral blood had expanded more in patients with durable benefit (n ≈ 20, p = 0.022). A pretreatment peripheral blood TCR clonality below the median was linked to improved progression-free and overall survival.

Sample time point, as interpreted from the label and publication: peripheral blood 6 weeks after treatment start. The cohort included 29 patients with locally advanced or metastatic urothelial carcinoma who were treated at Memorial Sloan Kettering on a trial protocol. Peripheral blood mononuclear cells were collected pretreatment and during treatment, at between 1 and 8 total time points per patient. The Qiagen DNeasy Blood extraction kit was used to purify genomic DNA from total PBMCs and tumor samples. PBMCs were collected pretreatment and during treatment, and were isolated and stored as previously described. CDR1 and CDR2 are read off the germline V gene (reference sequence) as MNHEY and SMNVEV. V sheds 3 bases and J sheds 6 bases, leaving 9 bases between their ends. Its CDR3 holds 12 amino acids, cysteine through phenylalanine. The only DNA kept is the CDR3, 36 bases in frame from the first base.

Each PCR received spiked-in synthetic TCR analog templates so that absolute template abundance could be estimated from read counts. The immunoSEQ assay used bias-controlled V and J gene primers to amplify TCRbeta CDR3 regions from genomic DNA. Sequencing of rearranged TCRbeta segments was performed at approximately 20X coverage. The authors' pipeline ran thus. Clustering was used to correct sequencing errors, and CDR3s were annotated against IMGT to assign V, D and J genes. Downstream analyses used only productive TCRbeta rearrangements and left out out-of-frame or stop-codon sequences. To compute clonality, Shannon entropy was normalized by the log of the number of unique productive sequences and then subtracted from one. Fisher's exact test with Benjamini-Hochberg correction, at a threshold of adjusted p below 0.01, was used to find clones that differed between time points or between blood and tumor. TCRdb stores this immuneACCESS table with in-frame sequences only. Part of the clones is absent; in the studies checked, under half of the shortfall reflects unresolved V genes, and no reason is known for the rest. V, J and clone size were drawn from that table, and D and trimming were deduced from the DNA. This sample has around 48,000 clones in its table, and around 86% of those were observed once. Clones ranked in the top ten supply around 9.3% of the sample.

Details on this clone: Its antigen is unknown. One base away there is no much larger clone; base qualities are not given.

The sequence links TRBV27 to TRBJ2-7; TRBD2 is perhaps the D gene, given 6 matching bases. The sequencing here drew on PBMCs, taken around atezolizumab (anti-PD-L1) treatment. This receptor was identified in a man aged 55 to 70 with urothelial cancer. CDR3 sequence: CASSFRGSEQYF. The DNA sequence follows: TGTGCCAGCAGTTTCCGGGGGAGCGAGCAGTACTTC.